The T cell receptor (beta chain) described here comes from a study of early T cells in non-severe SARS-CoV-2 infection. The J segment lost 6 bases and the V segment lost 0 bases, leaving 5 bases of the junction unmatched. From germline, CDR1 is MGHRA and CDR2 YSYEKL. The CDR3 has 16 amino acids. This clonotype was observed a few times. The antigen is unknown. Findings of the study overall: In VDJdb matching, anti-spike CD8 responses were favored while private and CD4 specificities went missing.

Tagging with unique molecular identifiers was applied to individual cDNA molecules. TCRdb reprocessed the 5' RACE reads via MiXCR and lists one record per CDR3 protein. The sample shows about 64,000 distinct CDR3 sequences, about 10% of them seen only once. The chain uses TRBV4-1 and TRBJ2-3; 11 nucleotides align to TRBD2. The starting material was whole blood, obtained at baseline. This TCR derives from an adult who was a healthcare worker with PCR-confirmed SARS-CoV-2 infection or an uninfected control (not recorded which). The CDR3 DNA is TGCGCCAGCAGCCAAGATGACACTAGCGGGGGCGATACGCAGTATTTT. Translating gives CASSQDDTSGGDTQYF.